Below, one TCR beta chain is given with its context. This sample stems from a study of blood T cell repertoires in COVID-19. Study background: The United States, Italy and Spain supplied acute and convalescent COVID-19 samples.

The CDR3 covers 16 residues. Trimming shortened V by 5 bases and J by 4 bases, and 17 bases separated the two germline ends. Germline CDR1 reads MNHEY; CDR2 reads SMNVEV (reference sequence). Produced via immunoSEQ multiplex PCR; TCRdb's table is partial and in-frame only. This sample yields over 100,000 clones, of which approximately 87% are seen a single time; around a sixth belongs to the top ten. This TCR came from a woman between 55 and 75 years old with acute or convalescent COVID-19. The material sequenced was peripheral blood. The chain uses TRBV27 and TRBJ2-2, with D perhaps TRBD1 (5 bases). The CDR3 region has the DNA TGTGCCAGCAGTCTTCGGATGGGGCGGATCACCGGGGAGCTGTTTTTT. This codes for CASSLRMGRITGELFF.